This TCR beta chain comes out of a study of OX40 agonist ivuxolimab in advanced cancers. Study-level background: Ivuxolimab, an agonistic anti-OX40 (CD134) antibody, was given to patients. Having had anti-PD-1, anti-PD-L1 or anti-CTLA-4 therapy before was allowed, and 40% to 45% had some. Three patients had partial responses: one hepatocellular carcinoma, two cutaneous melanoma. Findings of the study overall: At 0.1 to 3.0 mg/kg, CD4+ and CD8+ blood T cells expanded clonally by week 6.

A word on this clone: Its specificity is not known.

Per germline, CDR1 MNHEY and CDR2 SMNVEV (reference sequence). CDR3 size: 14 residues. J lost 2 bases, V lost 5 bases, and 4 bases had no gene match. Produced via immunoSEQ multiplex PCR; TCRdb's table is partial and in-frame only. This sample has fewer than 85,000 clones; 85% to 90% occur once, and the top ten carry approximately 0.99%. Sequencing was performed on CD4+ or CD8+ T cells sorted from blood, taken in a trial of the OX40 agonist ivuxolimab. This chain links TRBV27 with TRBJ1-2; 8 nucleotides line up with TRBD1. The TCR originated in an adult with an advanced solid tumor such as melanoma, head and neck, liver or kidney cancer. The CDR3 spells CASSRTGKNYGYTF. CDR3 coding DNA: TGTGCCAGCAGTCGGACAGGGAAAAACTATGGCTACACCTTC.